This section outlines one T cell receptor (beta chain) sequence together with its context. Its antigen remains undetermined. No much larger clone is present one base from it, and per-base qualities are unavailable. The CDR3 has 13 amino acids, counting the end cysteine and phenylalanine. The DNA shown is the 39-base CDR3, in frame from base 1. The junction shows trimming of 8 bases on V and 3 bases on J, and the gene matches do not reach 1 base of it. Sequences MNHEY (CDR1) and SMNVEV (CDR2) are obtained from the germline V gene (reference sequence). TCRbeta CDR3 regions were amplified from genomic DNA by means of the immunoSEQ Assay, a bias-controlled multiplex PCR. In the original analysis: The number of nucleated cells in each sample was estimated by amplification of reference gene primers within the assay. To quantify the absolute abundance of each unique TCRbeta CDR3 rearrangement, sequence reads were collapsed and filtered. Productive Simpson clonality was computed per sample as the square root of Simpson's diversity index over productive rearrangements. Here the immuneACCESS table is served through TCRdb, limited to in-frame sequences with V and J called. Missing clones are a known gap in these copies; in checked studies unresolved V genes cover under half, and the rest lacks a known reason. The V and J calls and clone size come from that table; D and trimming were worked out from the DNA. The sample yields hundreds of thousands of clones; 88% were counted once. The leading ten clones occupy around 1.4% of the sample.

The data belong to a study of blood T cell repertoires in COVID-19 (dated by TCRdb to the early 2020s). In the study overall: The collaborator samples originated in the United States, Italy and Spain and spanned the acute and convalescent phases of COVID-19. The prospective study material was composed of cDNA or gDNA derived from T cells, B-cell-depleted T cells, or PBMCs. Subjects who had been exposed to COVID-19, were actively infected with it, or had recovered from it provided the deeply sampled blood TCRbeta repertoires that made up the dataset. A freely available public database, intended as a resource for researchers studying the immune response to SARS-CoV-2, is where the repertoires were released. The samples were drawn from two sources: the first 160 participants of the ongoing ImmuneRACE study, and over 1,000 subjects contributed by 6 global collaborators. The sample metadata nearly always contained a de-identified subject ID, COVID-19 status, age in years and sex. HLA class I and class II types, where available, came from metadata supplied by the sample provider rather than from assay-based typing.

Overall study results and their limits: Clinical and demographic metadata were provided uncurated, with the amount varying by source and participant.

Collaborating institutions collected whole blood in K2EDTA tubes following their own protocols. For TCRbeta analysis, collaborators shipped samples as frozen whole blood, isolated PBMCs, or DNA extracted from either of those sample types. The TCR was taken from a man older than 75 with acute or convalescent COVID-19. The sample taken for sequencing was peripheral blood. The V and J genes are TRBV27 and TRBJ2-3; TRBD1 fits 11 bases in the junction. CDR3 reads: CASRDRGTDTQYF. The DNA reads TGTGCCAGCCGGGACAGGGGGACAGATACGCAGTATTTT.